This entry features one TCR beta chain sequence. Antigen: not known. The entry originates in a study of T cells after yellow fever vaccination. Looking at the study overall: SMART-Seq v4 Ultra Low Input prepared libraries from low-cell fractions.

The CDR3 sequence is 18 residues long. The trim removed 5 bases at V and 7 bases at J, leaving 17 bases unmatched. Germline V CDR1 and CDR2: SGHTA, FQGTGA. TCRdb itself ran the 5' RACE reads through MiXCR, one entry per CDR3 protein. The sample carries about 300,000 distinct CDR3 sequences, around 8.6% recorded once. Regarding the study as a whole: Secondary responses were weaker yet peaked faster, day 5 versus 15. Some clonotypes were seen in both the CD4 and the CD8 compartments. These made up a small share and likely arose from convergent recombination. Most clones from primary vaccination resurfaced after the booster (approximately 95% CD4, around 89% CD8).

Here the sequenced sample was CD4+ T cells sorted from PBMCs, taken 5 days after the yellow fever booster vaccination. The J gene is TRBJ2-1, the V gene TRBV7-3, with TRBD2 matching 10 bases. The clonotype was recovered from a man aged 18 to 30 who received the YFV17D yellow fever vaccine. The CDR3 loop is CASSPIPPWSGGVNEQFF. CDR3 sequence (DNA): TGTGCCAGCAGCCCCATTCCCCCGTGGAGCGGGGGGGTTAATGAGCAGTTCTTC.